A single count supports the clone carrying this T cell receptor (beta chain). Antigen specificity is unknown. The study's findings and limits: In terms of TCR gene usage, tumor memory CD4+ T cells clustered together with blood and lymph node memory CD4+ cells, as well as with lymph node naive CD4+ cells.

TCRdb re-derived calls from the 5' RACE reads in MiXCR, one entry per CDR3 protein. Counted here are just under 65,000 distinct CDR3 sequences, less than 25% occurring once; the ten biggest clones make up under 3.5%. V lost 1 base, J lost 7 bases, and 8 bases lay in between. There are 14 residues in the CDR3. Per germline, CDR1 SGHTA and CDR2 FQGTGA. V gene TRBV7-3 combines with J gene TRBJ1-6, with unresolved D. Sequenced: memory CD4+ T cells sorted from a lymph node. Noted subset: memory CD4+ T cells, CD4+CD45RO+CD25-. This TCR came from a female donor with breast cancer. The CDR3 sequence is CASSLRGDNSPLHF. CDR3 nucleotides: TGTGCCAGCAGCTTAAGGGGAGACAATTCACCCCTCCACTTT.